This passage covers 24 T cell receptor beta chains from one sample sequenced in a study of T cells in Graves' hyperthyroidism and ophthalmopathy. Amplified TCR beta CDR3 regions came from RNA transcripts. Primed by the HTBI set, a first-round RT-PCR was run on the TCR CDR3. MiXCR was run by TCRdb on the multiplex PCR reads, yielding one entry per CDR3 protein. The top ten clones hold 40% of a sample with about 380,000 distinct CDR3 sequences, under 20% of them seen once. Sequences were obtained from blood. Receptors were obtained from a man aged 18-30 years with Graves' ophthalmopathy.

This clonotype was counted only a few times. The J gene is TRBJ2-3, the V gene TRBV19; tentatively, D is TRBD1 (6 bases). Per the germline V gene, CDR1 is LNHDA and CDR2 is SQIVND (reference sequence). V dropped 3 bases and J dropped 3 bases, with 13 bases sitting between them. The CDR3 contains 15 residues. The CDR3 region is CASSIGQTETDTQYF. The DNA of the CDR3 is TGTGCCAGTAGTATCGGACAGACAGAGACAGATACGCAGTATTTT.

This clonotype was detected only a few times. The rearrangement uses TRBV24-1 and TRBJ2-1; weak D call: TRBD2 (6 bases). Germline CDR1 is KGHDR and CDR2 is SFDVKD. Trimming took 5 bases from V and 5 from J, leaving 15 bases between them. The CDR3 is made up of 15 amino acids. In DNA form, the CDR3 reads TGTGCCACCAGTGTCCCCTTCGGGGAGGACAATGAGCAGTTCTTC. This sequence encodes CATSVPFGEDNEQFF.

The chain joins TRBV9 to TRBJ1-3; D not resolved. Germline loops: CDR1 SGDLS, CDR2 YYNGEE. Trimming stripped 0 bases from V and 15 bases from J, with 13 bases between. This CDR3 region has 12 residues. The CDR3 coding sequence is TGTGCCAGCAGCGTAGGACCGGAGGGTCCATATTTT. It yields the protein CASSVGPEGPYF.

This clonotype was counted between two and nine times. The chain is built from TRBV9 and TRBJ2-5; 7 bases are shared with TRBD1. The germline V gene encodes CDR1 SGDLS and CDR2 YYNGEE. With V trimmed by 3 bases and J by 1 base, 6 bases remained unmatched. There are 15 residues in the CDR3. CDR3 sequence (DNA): TGTGCCAGCAGCGCAAACCGGGACAGCCAAGAGACCCAGTACTTC. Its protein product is CASSANRDSQETQYF. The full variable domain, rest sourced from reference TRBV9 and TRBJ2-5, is DSGVTQTPKHLITATGQRVTLRCSPRSGDLSVYWYQQSLDQGLQFLIQYYNGEERAKGNILERFSAQQFPDLHSELNLSSLELGDSALYFCASSANRDSQETQYFGPGTRLLVL.

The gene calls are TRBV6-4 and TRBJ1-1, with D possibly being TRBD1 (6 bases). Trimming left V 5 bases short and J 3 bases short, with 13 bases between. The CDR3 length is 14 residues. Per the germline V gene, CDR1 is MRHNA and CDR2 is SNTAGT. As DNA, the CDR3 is TGTGCCAGCAGTCCCTCTGGGGGGCACACTGAAGCTTTCTTT. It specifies CASSPSGGHTEAFF.

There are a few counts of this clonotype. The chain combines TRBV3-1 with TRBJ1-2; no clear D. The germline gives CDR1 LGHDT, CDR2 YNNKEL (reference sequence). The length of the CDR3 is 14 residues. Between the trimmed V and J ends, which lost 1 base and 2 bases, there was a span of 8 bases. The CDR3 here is CASSQVSGNYGYTF. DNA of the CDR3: TGTGCCAGCAGCCAAGTATCAGGAAACTATGGCTACACCTTC.

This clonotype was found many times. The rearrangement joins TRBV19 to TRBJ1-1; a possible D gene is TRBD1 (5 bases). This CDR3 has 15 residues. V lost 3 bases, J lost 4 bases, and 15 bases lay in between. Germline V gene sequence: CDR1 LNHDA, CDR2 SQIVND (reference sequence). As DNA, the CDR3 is TGTGCCAGTAGTATCGGACACCTCGAGGGCACTGAAGCTTTCTTT. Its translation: CASSIGHLEGTEAFF.

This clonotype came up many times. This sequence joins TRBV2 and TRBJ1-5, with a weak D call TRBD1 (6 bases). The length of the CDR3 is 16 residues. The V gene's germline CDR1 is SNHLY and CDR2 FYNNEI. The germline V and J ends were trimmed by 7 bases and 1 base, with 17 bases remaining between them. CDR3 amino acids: CASMGGKGGSNQPQHF. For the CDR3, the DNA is TGTGCCAGCATGGGAGGGAAGGGGGGGAGCAATCAGCCCCAGCATTTT.

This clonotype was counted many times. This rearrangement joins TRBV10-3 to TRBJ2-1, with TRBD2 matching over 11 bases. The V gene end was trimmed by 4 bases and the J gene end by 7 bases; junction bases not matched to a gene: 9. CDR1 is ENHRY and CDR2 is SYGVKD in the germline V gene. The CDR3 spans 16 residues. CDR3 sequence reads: CAISGIAGGGQNEQFF. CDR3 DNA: TGTGCCATCAGTGGGATAGCGGGGGGGGGTCAGAATGAGCAGTTCTTC.

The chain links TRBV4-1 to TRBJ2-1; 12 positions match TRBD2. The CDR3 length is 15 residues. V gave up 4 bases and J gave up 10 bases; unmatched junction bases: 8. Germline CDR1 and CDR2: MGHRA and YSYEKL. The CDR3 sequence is CASSPLAGGRKEQFF. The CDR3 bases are TGCGCCAGCAGCCCTCTAGCGGGGGGGCGGAAAGAGCAGTTCTTC.

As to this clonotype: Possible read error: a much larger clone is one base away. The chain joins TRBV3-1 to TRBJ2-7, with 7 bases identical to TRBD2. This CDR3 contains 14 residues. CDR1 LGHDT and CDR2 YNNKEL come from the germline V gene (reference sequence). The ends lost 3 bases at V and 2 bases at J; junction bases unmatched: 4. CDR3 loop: CASSQRGSPYEQYF. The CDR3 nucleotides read TGTGCCAGCAGCCAGCGGGGGAGCCCCTACGAGCAGTACTTC.

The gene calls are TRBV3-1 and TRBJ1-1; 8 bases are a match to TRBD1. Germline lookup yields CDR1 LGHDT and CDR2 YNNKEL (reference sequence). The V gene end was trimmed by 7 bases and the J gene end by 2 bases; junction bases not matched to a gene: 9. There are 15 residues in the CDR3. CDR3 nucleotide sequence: TGTGCCAGCACCGATTCGGACAGGGCTAACACTGAAGCTTTCTTT. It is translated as CASTDSDRANTEAFF.

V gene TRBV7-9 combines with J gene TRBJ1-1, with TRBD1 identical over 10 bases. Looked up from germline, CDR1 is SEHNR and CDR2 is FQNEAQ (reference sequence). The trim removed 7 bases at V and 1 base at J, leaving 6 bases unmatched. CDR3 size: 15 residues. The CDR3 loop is CASTPDRGQNTEAFF. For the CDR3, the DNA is TGTGCCAGCACCCCTGACAGGGGGCAGAACACTGAAGCTTTCTTT.

CDR3 coding DNA: TGTGCCAGCACCAAGATGGGCAGGGGCGGGGAAAATGAAGCTTTCTTT. Its translation is CASTKMGRGGENEAFF. The chain combines TRBV11-1 with TRBJ1-1; possible D gene TRBD1, 6 bases. The V gene's germline CDR1 is SGHAT and CDR2 FQDESV (reference sequence). With 7 bases removed from V and 7 bases from J, the gap between germline ends came to 25 bases. The CDR3 has 16 amino acids.

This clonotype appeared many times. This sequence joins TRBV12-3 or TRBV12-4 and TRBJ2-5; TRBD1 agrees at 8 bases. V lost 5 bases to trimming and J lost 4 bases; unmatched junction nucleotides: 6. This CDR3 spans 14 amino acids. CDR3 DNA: TGTGCCAGCAGTCCAGACAGGGGAGGAGAGACCCAGTACTTC. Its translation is CASSPDRGGETQYF.

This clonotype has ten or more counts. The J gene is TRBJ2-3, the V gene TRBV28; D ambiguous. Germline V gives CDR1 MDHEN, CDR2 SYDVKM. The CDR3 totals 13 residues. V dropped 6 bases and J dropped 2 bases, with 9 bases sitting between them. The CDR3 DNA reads TGTGCCAGCAGCCCGGAATTCACAGATACGCAGTATTTT. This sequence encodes CASSPEFTDTQYF.

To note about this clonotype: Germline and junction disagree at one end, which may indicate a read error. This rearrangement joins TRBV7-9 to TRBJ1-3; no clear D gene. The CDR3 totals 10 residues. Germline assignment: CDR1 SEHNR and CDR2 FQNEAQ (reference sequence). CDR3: CASSPPWPNF. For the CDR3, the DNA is TGTGCCAGCAGTCCTCCCTGGCCCAATTTT.

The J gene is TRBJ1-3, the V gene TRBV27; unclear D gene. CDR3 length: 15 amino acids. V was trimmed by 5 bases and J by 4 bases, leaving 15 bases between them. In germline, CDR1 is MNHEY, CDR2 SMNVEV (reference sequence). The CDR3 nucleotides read TGTGCCAGCAGTAAAGGTCCTGAGGTCGGAAACACCATATATTTT. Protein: CASSKGPEVGNTIYF.

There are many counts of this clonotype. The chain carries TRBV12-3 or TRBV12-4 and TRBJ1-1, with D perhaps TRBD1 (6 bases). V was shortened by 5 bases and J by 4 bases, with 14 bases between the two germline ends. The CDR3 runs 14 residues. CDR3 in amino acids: CASSPGAVGTEAFF. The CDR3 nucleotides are TGTGCCAGCAGTCCAGGGGCGGTAGGCACTGAAGCTTTCTTT.

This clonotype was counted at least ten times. The CDR3 sequence: CASSLTGNAYGYTF. For the CDR3, the DNA is TGTGCCAGCAGCTTGACAGGGAACGCCTATGGCTACACCTTC. This chain connects TRBV11-2 to TRBJ1-2, with 7 nucleotides matching TRBD1. The CDR3 contains 14 residues. Germline values: CDR1 SGHAT, CDR2 FQNNGV. V lost 3 bases and J lost 4; bases outside the gene matches: 5.

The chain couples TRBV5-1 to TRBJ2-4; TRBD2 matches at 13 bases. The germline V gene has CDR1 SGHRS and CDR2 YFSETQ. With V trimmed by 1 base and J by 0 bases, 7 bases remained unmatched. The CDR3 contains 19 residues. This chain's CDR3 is CASSLNPGLAGQAKNIQYF. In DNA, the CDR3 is TGCGCCAGCAGCTTGAACCCGGGACTAGCGGGGCAAGCCAAAAACATTCAGTACTTC.

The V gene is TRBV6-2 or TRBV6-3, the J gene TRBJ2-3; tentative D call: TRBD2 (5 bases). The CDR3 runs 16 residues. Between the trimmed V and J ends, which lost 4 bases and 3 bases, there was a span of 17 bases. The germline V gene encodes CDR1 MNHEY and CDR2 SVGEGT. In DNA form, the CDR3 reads TGTGCCAGCAGTTCCATCGGACTCCGCCGGACAGATACGCAGTATTTT. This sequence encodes CASSSIGLRRTDTQYF.

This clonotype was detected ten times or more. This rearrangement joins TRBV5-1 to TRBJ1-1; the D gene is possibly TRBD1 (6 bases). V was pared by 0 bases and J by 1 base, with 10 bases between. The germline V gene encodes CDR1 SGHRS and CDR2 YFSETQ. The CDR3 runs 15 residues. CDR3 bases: TGCGCCAGCAGCTTGGAGGGACACCGGAACACTGAAGCTTTCTTT. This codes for CASSLEGHRNTEAFF.

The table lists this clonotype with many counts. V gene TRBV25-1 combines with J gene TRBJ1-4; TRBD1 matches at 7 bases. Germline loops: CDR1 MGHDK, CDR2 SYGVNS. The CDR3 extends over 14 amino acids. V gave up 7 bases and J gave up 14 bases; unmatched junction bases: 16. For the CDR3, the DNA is TGTGCCAGCACTCCTGAATCCGCCGGGGACAGTCTGTTTTTT. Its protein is CASTPESAGDSLFF.